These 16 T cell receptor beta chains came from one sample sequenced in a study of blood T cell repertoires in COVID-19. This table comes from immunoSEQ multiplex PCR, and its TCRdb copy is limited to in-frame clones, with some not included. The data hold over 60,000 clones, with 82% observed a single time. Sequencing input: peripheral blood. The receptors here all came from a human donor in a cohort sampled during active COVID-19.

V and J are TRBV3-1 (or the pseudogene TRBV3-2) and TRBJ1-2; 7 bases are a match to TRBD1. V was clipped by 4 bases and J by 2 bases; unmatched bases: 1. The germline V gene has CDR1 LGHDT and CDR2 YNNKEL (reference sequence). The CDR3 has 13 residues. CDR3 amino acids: CASSRGQNYGYTF. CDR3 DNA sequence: TGTGCCAGCAGCCGGGGACAGAACTATGGCTACACCTTC.

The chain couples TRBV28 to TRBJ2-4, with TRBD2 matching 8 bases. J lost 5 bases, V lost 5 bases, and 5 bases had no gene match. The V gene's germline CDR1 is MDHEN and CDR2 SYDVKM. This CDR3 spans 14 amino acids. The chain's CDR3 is CASSRGGTENIQYF. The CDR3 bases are TGTGCCAGCAGTCGGGGGGGCACTGAAAACATTCAGTACTTC. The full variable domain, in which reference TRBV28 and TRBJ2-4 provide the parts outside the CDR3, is DVKVTQSSRYLVKRTGEKVFLECVQDMDHENMFWYRQDPGLGLRLIYFSYDVKMKEKGDIPEGYSVSREKKERFSLILESASTNQTSMYLCASSRGGTENIQYFGAGTRLSVL.

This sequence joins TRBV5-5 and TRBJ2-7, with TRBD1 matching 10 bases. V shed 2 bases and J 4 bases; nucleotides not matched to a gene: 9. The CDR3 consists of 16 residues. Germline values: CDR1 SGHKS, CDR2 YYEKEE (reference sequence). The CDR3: CASSFRPGQGIYEQYF. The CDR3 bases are TGTGCCAGCAGCTTCCGGCCGGGACAGGGGATTTACGAGCAGTACTTC.

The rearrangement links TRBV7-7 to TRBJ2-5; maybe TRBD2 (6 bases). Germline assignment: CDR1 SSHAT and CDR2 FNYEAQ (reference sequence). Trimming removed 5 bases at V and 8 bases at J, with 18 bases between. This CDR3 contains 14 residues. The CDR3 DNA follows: TGTGCCAGCAGCCCCCAGACTAGGATGGGAACCCAGTACTTC. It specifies CASSPQTRMGTQYF.

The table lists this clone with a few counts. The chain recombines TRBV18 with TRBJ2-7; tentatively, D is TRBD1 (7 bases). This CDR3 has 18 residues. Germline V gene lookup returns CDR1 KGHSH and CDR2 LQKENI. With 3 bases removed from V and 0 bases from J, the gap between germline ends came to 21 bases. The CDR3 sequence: CASSPTPPGGTSSYEQYF. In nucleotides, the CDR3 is TGTGCCAGCTCACCCACTCCACCAGGGGGGACCAGCTCCTACGAGCAGTACTTC.

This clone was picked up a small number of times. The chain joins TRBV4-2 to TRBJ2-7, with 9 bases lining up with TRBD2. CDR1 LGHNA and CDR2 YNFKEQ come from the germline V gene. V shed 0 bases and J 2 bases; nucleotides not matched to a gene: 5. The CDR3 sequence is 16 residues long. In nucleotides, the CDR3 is TGTGCCAGCAGCCAAGAAGTCTCTAGCGGGGCCTACGAGCAGTACTTC. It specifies CASSQEVSSGAYEQYF.

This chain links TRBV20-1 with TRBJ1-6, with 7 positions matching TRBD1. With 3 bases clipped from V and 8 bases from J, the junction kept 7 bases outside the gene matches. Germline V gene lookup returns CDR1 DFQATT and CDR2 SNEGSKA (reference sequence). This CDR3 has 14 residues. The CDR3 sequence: CSASLGQEHSPLHF. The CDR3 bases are TGCAGTGCTAGTCTTGGACAGGAGCATTCACCCCTCCACTTT.

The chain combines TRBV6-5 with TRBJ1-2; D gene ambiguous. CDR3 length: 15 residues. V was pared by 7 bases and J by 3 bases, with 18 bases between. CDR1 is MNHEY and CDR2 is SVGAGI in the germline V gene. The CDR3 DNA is TGTGCCAGCACCTTCTCCGGTCGGGGTCACTATGGCTACACCTTC. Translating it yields CASTFSGRGHYGYTF.

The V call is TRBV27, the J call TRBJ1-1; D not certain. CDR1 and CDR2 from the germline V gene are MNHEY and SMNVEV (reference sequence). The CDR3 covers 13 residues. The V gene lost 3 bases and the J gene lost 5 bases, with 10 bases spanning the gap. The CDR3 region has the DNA TGTGCCAGCAGTTTCAAGGGAGAGACTGAAGCTTTCTTT. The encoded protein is CASSFKGETEAFF.

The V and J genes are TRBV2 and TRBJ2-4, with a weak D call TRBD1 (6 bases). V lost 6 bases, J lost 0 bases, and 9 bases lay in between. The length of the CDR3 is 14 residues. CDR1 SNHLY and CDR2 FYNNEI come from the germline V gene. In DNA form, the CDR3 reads TGTGCCAGCAGAGAACAGGGAGCCAAAAACATTCAGTACTTC. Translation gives CASREQGAKNIQYF.

The CDR3 protein is CASSQQGYEQYF. The CDR3 coding sequence is TGTGCCAGCAGCCAACAGGGCTACGAGCAGTACTTC. J is TRBJ2-7 and V is TRBV3-1 (or the pseudogene TRBV3-2), with TRBD1 as a possible D gene (5 bases). The CDR3 is 12 residues long. V dropped 2 bases and J dropped 3 bases, with 5 bases sitting between them. CDR1 and CDR2 from the germline V gene are LGHDT and YNNKEL (reference sequence).

CDR3 residues: CASSVGGHNQPQHF. In nucleotides, the CDR3 is TGTGCCAGCAGCGTAGGGGGCCACAATCAGCCCCAGCATTTT. The rearrangement joins TRBV9 to TRBJ1-5, with a tentative D call TRBD1 (5 bases). Germline assignment: CDR1 SGDLS and CDR2 YYNGEE. The CDR3 has 14 residues. V gave up 0 bases and J gave up 3 bases, with 7 bases separating them. The complete variable domain, with remaining parts taken from reference TRBV9 and TRBJ1-5, reads DSGVTQTPKHLITATGQRVTLRCSPRSGDLSVYWYQQSLDQGLQFLIQYYNGEERAKGNILERFSAQQFPDLHSELNLSSLELGDSALYFCASSVGGHNQPQHFGDGTRLSIL.

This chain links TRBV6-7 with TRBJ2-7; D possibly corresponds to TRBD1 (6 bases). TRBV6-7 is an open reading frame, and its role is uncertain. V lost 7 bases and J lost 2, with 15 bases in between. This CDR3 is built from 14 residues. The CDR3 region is CASMTPDRPYEQYF. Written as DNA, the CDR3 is TGTGCCAGCATGACCCCGGACAGACCCTACGAGCAGTACTTC.

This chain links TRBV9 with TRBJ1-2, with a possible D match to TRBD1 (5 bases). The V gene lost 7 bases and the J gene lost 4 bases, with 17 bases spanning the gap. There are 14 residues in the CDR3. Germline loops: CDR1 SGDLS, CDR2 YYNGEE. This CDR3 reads CASFSGKGAYGYTF. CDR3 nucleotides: TGTGCCAGCTTTTCCGGTAAAGGGGCCTATGGCTACACCTTC.

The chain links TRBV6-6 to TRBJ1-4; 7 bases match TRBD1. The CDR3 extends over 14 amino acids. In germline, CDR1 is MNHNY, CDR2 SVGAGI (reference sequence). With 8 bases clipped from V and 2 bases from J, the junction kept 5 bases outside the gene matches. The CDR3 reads CASEGGATNEKLFF. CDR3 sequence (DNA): TGTGCCAGCGAAGGGGGCGCTACTAATGAAAAACTGTTTTTT.

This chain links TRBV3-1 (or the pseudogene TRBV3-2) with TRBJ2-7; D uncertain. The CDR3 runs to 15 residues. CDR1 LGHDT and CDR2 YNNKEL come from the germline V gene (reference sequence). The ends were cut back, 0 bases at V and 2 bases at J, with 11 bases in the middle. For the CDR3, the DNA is TGTGCCAGCAGCCAAGATTTGGTAGATGCCTACGAGCAGTACTTC. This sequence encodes CASSQDLVDAYEQYF.